Given below is one T cell receptor (beta chain) in context. The data were taken from a study of T cells in tuberculosis. Whole-study context: The T cells targeted glucose monomycolate, a mycobacterial lipid, via CD1B.

General study findings and limits: T cells binding CD1B-GMM tetramer weakly possibly escaped the sort.

After thawing and overnight rest, PBMC were stained with GMM-loaded CD1B tetramer, viability dye and anti-CD3 for sorting. CD1B tetramers were loaded with Rhodococcus equi-derived C32 glucose monomycolate. Tetramer-sorted PBMC had been CD14 monocyte-depleted before freezing. No alpha-beta pairing information exists for these sequences. Generated by immunoSEQ multiplex PCR, the TCRdb table keeps only in-frame clones and is missing some. Of approximately 88,000 clones in the sample, roughly 93% are singletons; the top ten hold around 2%. V lost 6 bases to trimming and J lost 6 bases; unmatched junction nucleotides: 2. The CDR3 is 11 residues long. Germline V CDR1 and CDR2: DFQATT, SNEGSKA (reference sequence).

The clonotype was recovered from an adult woman with latent tuberculosis. Sequences were obtained from CD1b-GMM tetramer-negative cells sorted from PBMCs. The chain carries TRBV20-1 and TRBJ2-7; 10 bases line up with TRBD1. CDR3 sequence reads: CSARTGGEQYF. CDR3 nucleotide sequence: TGCAGTGCCCGGACAGGGGGCGAGCAGTACTTC.